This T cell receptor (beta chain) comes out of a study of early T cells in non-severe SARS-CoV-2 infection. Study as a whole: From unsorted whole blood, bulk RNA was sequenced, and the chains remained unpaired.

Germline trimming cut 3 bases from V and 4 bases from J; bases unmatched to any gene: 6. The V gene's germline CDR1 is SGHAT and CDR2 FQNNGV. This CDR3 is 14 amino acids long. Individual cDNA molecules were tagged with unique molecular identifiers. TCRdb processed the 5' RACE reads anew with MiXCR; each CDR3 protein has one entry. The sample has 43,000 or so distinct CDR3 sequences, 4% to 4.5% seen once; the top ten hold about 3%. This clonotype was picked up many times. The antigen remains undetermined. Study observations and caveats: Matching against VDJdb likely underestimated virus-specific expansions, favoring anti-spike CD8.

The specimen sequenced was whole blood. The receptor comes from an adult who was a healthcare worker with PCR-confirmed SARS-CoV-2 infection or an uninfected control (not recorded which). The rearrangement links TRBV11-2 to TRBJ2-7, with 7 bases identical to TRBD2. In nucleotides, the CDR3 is TGTGCCAGCAGCTTGGCGGGAGAGGGTTACGAGCAGTACTTC. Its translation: CASSLAGEGYEQYF.